A selection of T cell receptor beta chains follows, all from one sample in a study of molecular identifiers for immune sequencing clone quantification. From the PCR reads, TCRdb called clonotypes with MiXCR, one entry per CDR3 protein. This repertoire shows about 640,000 distinct CDR3 sequences, around 20% found once; its top ten account for 0.75% to 0.95%. The sample comprised naive CD8+ T cells from blood, with Jurkat cell RNA spiked in. These receptors were taken from a human donor in good health. Some libraries in this study had Jurkat cell RNA spiked in. The CDR3 runs from the conserved cysteine through the conserved F or W. D genes are given only for firm matches. Clone sizes are given selectively: once, few, many, or a class where the clone is expanded.

clone_size j_call d_call v_call cdr3_nt cdr3_aa
once TRBJ2-7 NA TRBV11-2 TGTGCCAGCAGTAGTCCCTACGAGCAGCACTTC CASSSPYEQHF
many TRBJ1-5 NA TRBV19 TGTGCCAGTAGTAGTGGCGAGCGGAGCAATCAGCCCCAGCATTTT CASSSGERSNQPQHF
once TRBJ1-5 NA TRBV19 TGTGCCAGTAGTTCCGGGACCAGGGCCAATCAGCCCCAGCATTTT CASSSGTRANQPQHF
many TRBJ1-6 NA TRBV27 TGTGCCAGCAGCCCGTGGGCGAATTCACCCCTCCACTTT CASSPWANSPLHF
many TRBJ2-3 NA TRBV15 TGTGCCACCAGCAGAGAGGGGGACGGAACCACAGATACGCAGTATTTT CATSREGDGTTDTQYF
many TRBJ2-2 NA TRBV20-1 TGCAGTGCTAGAGCCGGCGGGATTATCACCGGGGAGCTGTTTTTT CSARAGGIITGELFF
NA TRBJ2-2 TRBD1 TRBV6-2/TRBV6-3 TGTGCCAGCATCACATTGGGACAGGGGCGCACCGGGGAGCTGTTTTTT CASITLGQGRTGELFF
NA TRBJ2-3 NA TRBV12-3/TRBV12-4 TGTGCCAGCAGTTTAGGCACCATACCGCAGTATTTT CASSLGTIPQYF
many TRBJ2-7 NA TRBV20-1 TGCAGTGCCGATCTAGCGTCGAGCTCCTACGAGCAGTACTTC CSADLASSSYEQYF
many TRBJ2-5 NA TRBV3-1 TGTGCCAGCAGCCAAGAAGCAGGCCAAGAGACCCAGTACTTC CASSQEAGQETQYF
few TRBJ2-6 NA TRBV7-9 TGTGCCAGCAGCCAACTGACAGTCTCTGGGGCCAACGTCCTGACTTTC CASSQLTVSGANVLTF
NA TRBJ2-3 TRBD2 TRBV3-1 TGTGCCAGCAGCCAAGGCGGGGGGGCCTCTGATATGCAGTATTTT CASSQGGGASDMQYF
NA TRBJ2-7 NA TRBV10-2 TGCGCCAGCAGTGACCTCAACAGGGCGTACGAGCAGTACTTC CASSDLNRAYEQYF
few TRBJ1-5 NA TRBV6-1 TGTGCCAGCAGTGAAGCCCTGGGACCAGTGGTTCGTCAGCCCCAGCATTTT CASSEALGPVVRQPQHF
NA TRBJ2-3 TRBD1 TRBV7-9 TGTGCCAGCGGCCCCACAGGGGTAACAGATACGCAGTATTTT CASGPTGVTDTQYF
NA TRBJ1-5 NA TRBV4-3 TGCGCCAGCAGCCAAGTCCGCGGTTACCAGCCCCAGCATTTT CASSQVRGYQPQHF
NA TRBJ2-7 TRBD2 TRBV27 TGTGCCAGCAGTTTGAAGGGACTAGCGGGATTCAGCACCTACGAGCAGTACTTC CASSLKGLAGFSTYEQYF